These 20 T cell receptor beta chains originate from one sample sequenced in a study of shared T cell receptors in the human thymus. Libraries were prepared by immunoSEQ multiplex PCR; TCRdb keeps only in-frame clonotypes and omits some of them. The sample comprises tens of thousands of clones, 90% to 95% of which are singletons, and 0.03% to 0.04% rests with the top ten. The specimen was thymocytes. Receptor source: a human donor.

The chain is built from TRBV14 and TRBJ1-2; D is ambiguous. The CDR3 loop spans 14 amino acids. From germline, CDR1 is SGHDN and CDR2 FVKESK. With 1 base removed from V and 1 base from J, the gap between germline ends came to 7 bases. CDR3 coding DNA: TGTGCCAGCAGCCAAGGCCTTTATAACTATGGCTACACCTTC. It specifies CASSQGLYNYGYTF.

V is TRBV7-3 and J is TRBJ1-2; maybe TRBD1 (5 bases). The germline V gene encodes CDR1 SGHTA and CDR2 FQGTGA. This CDR3 has 14 residues. V lost 0 bases to trimming and J lost 3 bases, with 8 bases between them. As DNA, the CDR3 is TGTGCCAGCAGCTTAACGGGGGTTGACTATGGCTACACCTTC. It is translated as CASSLTGVDYGYTF.

This chain uses TRBV7-2 with TRBJ1-5; D ambiguous. The germline gives CDR1 SGHTA, CDR2 FQGNSA. The CDR3 is 16 residues long. Trimming took 3 bases from V and 4 from J, leaving 16 bases between them. The CDR3 region is CASSFLGTLSNQPQHF. CDR3 coding DNA: TGTGCCAGCAGCTTCCTGGGCACCCTCTCTAATCAGCCCCAGCATTTT.

In DNA form, the CDR3 reads TGTGCCAGCAAAAAAGGACAGGGAGGAGTGAGGTCAGATCAGCCCCAGCATTTT. Translation gives CASKKGQGGVRSDQPQHF. The rearrangement links TRBV28 to TRBJ1-5; 8 bases are a match to TRBD1. Germline V gives CDR1 MDHEN, CDR2 SYDVKM. J lost 5 bases, V lost 7 bases, and 19 bases had no gene match. This CDR3 contains 18 residues.

This chain joins TRBV7-8 and TRBJ1-2; D is undetermined. Deletions cut 5 bases from V and 3 bases from J, with 34 bases between. In germline, CDR1 is SGHVS, CDR2 FQNEAQ. This CDR3 region has 21 residues. CDR3 amino acids: CASSPPALQEDSSGGYYGYTF. In nucleotides, the CDR3 is TGTGCCAGCAGCCCGCCTGCCTTACAAGAGGATTCGTCTGGCGGCTACTATGGCTACACCTTC.

This clone appeared once. The CDR3 region is CASSSWTSGGEQYF. CDR3 DNA: TGCGCCAGCAGCAGCTGGACTAGCGGGGGGGAGCAGTACTTC. The chain recombines TRBV4-1 with TRBJ2-7; 14 positions match TRBD2. The V and J ends lost 5 bases and 7 bases, in that order; junction bases with no gene match: 4. The CDR3 totals 14 residues. Germline CDR1 is MGHRA and CDR2 is YSYEKL.

This clone was recorded only once. The V call is TRBV5-8, the J call TRBJ1-2; D remains ambiguous. This CDR3 region has 12 residues. Deletions cut 2 bases from V and 8 bases from J, with 10 bases between. Per the germline V gene, CDR1 is SGHTS and CDR2 is YDEGEE. The CDR3 here is CASSLVDIGYTF. The CDR3 bases are TGTGCCAGCAGCTTAGTAGACATCGGCTACACCTTC.

The chain uses TRBV27 and TRBJ1-1; the D gene is possibly TRBD1 (5 bases). Germline V lookup: CDR1 MNHEY, CDR2 SMNVEV (reference sequence). V lost 6 bases to trimming and J lost 4 bases, with 12 bases between them. The CDR3 covers 13 residues. CDR3 nucleotides: TGTGCCAGCAGACGTATTGGGACCACTGAAGCTTTCTTT. Translated, it gives CASRRIGTTEAFF.

This chain joins TRBV10-3 and TRBJ1-1, with 7 bases lining up with TRBD1. The ends lost 6 bases at V and 5 bases at J; junction bases unmatched: 6. From germline, CDR1 is ENHRY and CDR2 SYGVKD. This CDR3 contains 13 residues. The CDR3 here is CAISQGGDTEAFF. CDR3 in DNA: TGTGCCATCAGCCAGGGGGGGGATACTGAAGCTTTCTTT.

The chain couples TRBV7-2 to TRBJ2-1, with 8 bases matching TRBD2. The CDR3 covers 16 residues. The germline CDR1 and CDR2 sequences are SGHTA and FQGNSA. V lost 1 base and J lost 2; bases outside the gene matches: 4. The CDR3 region has the DNA TGTGCCAGCAGCTTAGGGGGGACTAGAACCTACAATGAGCAGTTCTTC. Translation: CASSLGGTRTYNEQFF.

The J gene is TRBJ2-7, the V gene TRBV4-1, with a weak D call TRBD1 (7 bases). The CDR3 contains 16 residues. Trimming left V 1 base short and J 11 bases short, with 24 bases between. Germline CDR1 MGHRA, CDR2 YSYEKL. The CDR3 nucleotides read TGCGCCAGCAGCCAAGGCGGGACAGACACTCCTACGAGCAAGTACTTC. Its translation: CASSQGGTDTPTSKYF.

V gene TRBV28 combines with J gene TRBJ2-5; no firm D call. Judging by the DNA end, TRBJ2-7 fits better; the J call may be wrong. Germline V gene data show CDR1 as MDHEN and CDR2 as SYDVKM. This CDR3 is 15 amino acids long. The CDR3 reads CASRRRGRLNYEQYF. Written as DNA, the CDR3 is TGTGCCAGCAGGCGAAGAGGACGGCTTAACTACGAGCAGTACTTC.

This clone was seen a single time. The chain combines TRBV4-2 with TRBJ2-5; D may correspond to TRBD1 or TRBD2 (5 bases each). This CDR3 spans 16 amino acids. Germline lookup yields CDR1 LGHNA and CDR2 YNFKEQ. The V and J ends lost 0 bases and 4 bases respectively, with 15 bases between them. CDR3 nucleotides: TGTGCCAGCAGCCAAGACGGCCTACCTGGGGGAGAGACCCAGTACTTC. Translation: CASSQDGLPGGETQYF.

Details on this clone: Mismatch with germline at one junction end may stem from a read error. The chain has TRBV5-1 and TRBJ1-4; D remains unclear. The CDR3 is 16 amino acids. Looked up from germline, CDR1 is SGHRS and CDR2 is YFSETQ. The CDR3 nucleotides are TGCGCCAGCAGATTGGAGGCACAGTCACTAAATGAAAAACTGTTTTTT. This sequence encodes CASRLEAQSLNEKLFF.

The chain is built from TRBV12-5 and TRBJ2-1; a weak D match, TRBD1 (5 bases). The CDR3 has 18 amino acids. Trimming pared 3 bases from V and 8 bases from J, leaving 26 bases between. CDR1 is LGHNT, CDR2 FRNRAP, per germline. The CDR3 sequence: CASGLTLKSQAGFYEQFF. Written as DNA, the CDR3 is TGTGCTAGTGGTTTAACCTTGAAATCACAGGCCGGGTTCTATGAGCAGTTCTTC.

The rearrangement links TRBV27 to TRBJ1-1; 7 nucleotides match TRBD1. Germline CDR1 and CDR2: MNHEY and SMNVEV (reference sequence). With 3 bases clipped from V and 4 bases from J, the junction kept 11 bases outside the gene matches. The length of the CDR3 is 16 residues. CDR3 residues: CASSLKTGKRLTEAFF. In DNA form, the CDR3 reads TGTGCCAGCAGTTTGAAGACAGGGAAAAGGCTCACTGAAGCTTTCTTT.

The chain combines TRBV6-4 with TRBJ2-3, with TRBD2 matching over 8 bases. With 6 bases clipped from V and 4 bases from J, the junction kept 18 bases outside the gene matches. The CDR3 spans 18 residues. Germline V gene sequence: CDR1 MRHNA, CDR2 SNTAGT. This chain's CDR3 is CASSTRLITGGPPDTQYF. CDR3 sequence (DNA): TGTGCCAGCAGCACCCGTCTAATTACGGGGGGGCCACCAGATACGCAGTATTTT.

This chain joins TRBV4-3 and TRBJ1-1; 9 nucleotides line up with TRBD1. Germline lookup yields CDR1 LGHNA and CDR2 YSLEER. CDR3 length: 13 amino acids. V dropped 3 bases and J dropped 7; count of bases not matched to a gene: 3. As DNA, the CDR3 is TGCGCCAGCAGCCATGGGACAGGGAATGAAGCTTTCTTT. It codes for CASSHGTGNEAFF.

The chain carries TRBV25-1 and TRBJ2-3, with D unresolved. Germline V gene data show CDR1 as MGHDK and CDR2 as SYGVNS. V lost 6 bases and J 6 bases, leaving 28 bases between the germline ends. This CDR3 has 18 amino acids. In nucleotides, the CDR3 is TGTGCCAGCAGCCGCAAATATAGAGAGGCCCAGCAAGGGGATACGCAGTATTTT. As protein: CASSRKYREAQQGDTQYF.

CDR3 nucleotide sequence: TGTGCCAGCAGCCAAGTGTCGGGGTCTAGCACAGATACGCAGTATTTT. It translates to CASSQVSGSSTDTQYF. This rearrangement joins TRBV7-6 to TRBJ2-3, with D tentatively TRBD2 (5 bases). V lost 5 bases, J lost 0 bases, and 15 bases lay in between. Germline CDR1 and CDR2: SGHVS and FNYEAQ. The CDR3 has 16 residues.